Listed below are T cell receptor beta chains from one sample, sequenced in a study of blood T cells in healthy people across ages. A single record per CDR3 protein comes from TCRdb applying MiXCR to the 5' RACE reads. The data contain about 720,000 distinct CDR3 sequences, roughly 25% of them singletons. Another study also made use of these data, one on T cells of mothers and their children.

Sequencing used blood. These receptors were taken from a boy younger than 18 in good health. CDR3s include the opening cysteine and the closing phenylalanine or tryptophan. The order of the fields is V gene, J gene, D gene, clone size, CDR3 DNA, CDR3 protein. A D gene is named only where the DNA matches it firmly. Size values are once, few and many counts, or a class for expanded clones, and some rows have none.

TRBV24-1	TRBJ2-7	NA	NA	TGTGCCACCCGGGACGTAGCCCCATCCTACGAGCAGTACTTC	CATRDVAPSYEQYF
TRBV30	TRBJ1-2	NA	NA	TGTGCCTGGAGCGAAGAAGGCCTACGGGGCTACACCTTC	CAWSEEGLRGYTF
TRBV10-3	TRBJ2-7	TRBD2	few	TGTGCCATCAGTGGGCCACTAGCGGGACCTTCCTACGAGCAGTACTTC	CAISGPLAGPSYEQYF
TRBV19	TRBJ2-7	NA	NA	TGTGCCAGTAGTATGAGGCTCGCGCACTACGAGCAGTACTTC	CASSMRLAHYEQYF
TRBV5-1	TRBJ2-1	TRBD1	NA	TGCGCCAGCAGCCAAACGGACAGGGGGTATAGCAATGAGCAGTTCTTC	CASSQTDRGYSNEQFF
TRBV6-5	TRBJ1-4	TRBD1	NA	TGTGCCAGCAGTTCCCCTAGGGACAGGGGGCCAACTAATGAAAAACTGTTTTTT	CASSSPRDRGPTNEKLFF
TRBV28	TRBJ2-3	NA	NA	TGTGCCAGCATCGGCGGGGCAGATACGCAGTATTTT	CASIGGADTQYF
TRBV28	TRBJ2-1	TRBD1	NA	TGTGCCAGCAGTTTGGGACAGTACGGTGAGCAGTTCTTC	CASSLGQYGEQFF
TRBV7-9	TRBJ2-1	TRBD2	few	TGTGCCAGCAGCTTAGAGGTGGGGACTAGCGGGATCAAGCAGTTCTTC	CASSLEVGTSGIKQFF
TRBV2	TRBJ2-3	TRBD2	NA	TGTGCCAGCAGTGTGACTAGCGGGGGGGCCACAGATACGCAGTATTTT	CASSVTSGGATDTQYF